Listed here are 19 T cell receptor beta chains from one sample, sequenced in a study of cytomegalovirus exposure and HLA in healthy donors. The primer mix had 60 Vbeta and 13 Jbeta primers. Measured with immunoSEQ multiplex PCR; TCRdb has only the in-frame clones, and not every one. The repertoire has more than 150,000 clones, around 82% of them found once; the top ten carry 2% to 2.5%. Sequencing was carried out using PBMCs. All receptors come from a woman aged 25-40 years in good health and CMV-seropositive.

The chain has TRBV15 and TRBJ2-5; 11 bases fit TRBD2. Germline V gene data show CDR1 as LNHNV and CDR2 as YYDKDF (reference sequence). This CDR3 has 17 residues. V lost 0 bases and J lost 5; bases outside the gene matches: 8. The CDR3 protein is CATSRDWASGGNETQYF. Written as DNA, the CDR3 is TGTGCCACCAGCAGAGATTGGGCTAGCGGGGGGAACGAGACCCAGTACTTC. Looking up the rest from reference TRBV15 and TRBJ2-5 gives the full variable domain: DAMVIQNPRYQVTQFGKPVTLSCSQTLNHNVMYWYQQKSSQAPKLLFHYYDKDFNNEADTPDNFQSRRPNTSFCFLDIRSPGLGDTAMYLCATSRDWASGGNETQYFGPGTRLLVL.

The chain couples TRBV11-2 to TRBJ2-7; 7 nucleotides match TRBD2. CDR1 is SGHAT, CDR2 FQNNGV, per germline. The trim removed 5 bases at V and 3 bases at J, leaving 4 bases unmatched. The CDR3 is made up of 13 amino acids. The CDR3 nucleotides read TGTGCCAGCAGCCGGGGGGAGTTCTACGAGCAGTACTTC. It translates to CASSRGEFYEQYF. Looking up the rest from reference TRBV11-2 and TRBJ2-7 gives the full variable domain: EAGVAQSPRYKIIEKRQSVAFWCNPISGHATLYWYQQILGQGPKLLIQFQNNGVVDDSQLPKDRFSAERLKGVDSTLKIQPAKLEDSAVYLCASSRGEFYEQYFGPGTRLTVT.

The V gene is TRBV28, the J gene TRBJ2-1; unclear D gene. The CDR3 runs 13 residues. The V end lost 8 bases, the J end lost 1 base, and 9 bases lay between the germline ends. The V gene's germline CDR1 is MDHEN and CDR2 SYDVKM. CDR3 loop: CASFSGSYNEQFF. The CDR3 DNA reads as TGTGCCAGCTTCTCCGGGTCCTACAATGAGCAGTTCTTC.

V usage is TRBV5-4 and J usage is TRBJ2-7; D is undetermined. CDR3 length: 12 amino acids. Germline values: CDR1 SGHNT, CDR2 YYREEE (reference sequence). V lost 3 bases, J lost 3 bases, and 7 bases lay in between. DNA of the CDR3: TGTGCCAGCAGCTACCAGGACTACGAGCAGTACTTC. Translating it yields CASSYQDYEQYF.

The chain employs TRBV7-3 and TRBJ2-7, with 7 bases identical to TRBD1. Germline trimming cut 4 bases from V and 5 bases from J; bases unmatched to any gene: 5. The CDR3 is 13 residues long. Germline assignment: CDR1 SGHTA and CDR2 FQGTGA. CDR3 amino acids: CASSSATGNEQYF. In DNA, the CDR3 is TGTGCCAGCAGCTCCGCGACAGGGAACGAGCAGTACTTC.

This clone came up a few times. The rearrangement links TRBV5-1 to TRBJ2-1; maybe TRBD2 (6 bases). V dropped 4 bases and J dropped 7 bases, with 21 bases sitting between them. Per germline, CDR1 SGHRS and CDR2 YFSETQ. This CDR3 has 16 residues. CDR3 protein: CASSRRPGTPSNEQFF. CDR3 sequence (DNA): TGCGCCAGCAGCCGCCGACCCGGGACTCCTTCTAATGAGCAGTTCTTC.

This clone was counted only a few times. J is TRBJ2-7 and V is TRBV28; 8 nucleotides line up with TRBD1. CDR1 is MDHEN and CDR2 is SYDVKM in the germline V gene. The CDR3 loop spans 12 amino acids. J lost 5 bases, V lost 10 bases, and 7 bases had no gene match. The CDR3 DNA reads TGTGCCACCGGACAGGGCAACCACGAGCAGTACTTC. It translates to CATGQGNHEQYF.

The chain combines TRBV7-2 with TRBJ1-2, with unresolved D. Per germline, CDR1 SGHTA and CDR2 FQGNSA. CDR3 length: 15 residues. Trimming removed 1 base from V and 7 bases from J, with 16 bases in between. CDR3 nucleotides: TGTGCCAGCAGCTTAGATTGGTCCATGCCCGGTGGCTACACCTTC. Residues: CASSLDWSMPGGYTF.

This rearrangement joins TRBV6-6 to TRBJ1-6, with TRBD1 as a possible D gene (6 bases). CDR3 length: 16 amino acids. Trimming stripped 4 bases from V and 6 bases from J, with 16 bases between. The V gene's germline CDR1 is MNHNY and CDR2 SVGAGI (reference sequence). The CDR3 DNA follows: TGTGCCAGCAGTTCAATAACAGGGCAGTTTAATTCACCCCTCCACTTT. It is translated as CASSSITGQFNSPLHF.

The chain carries TRBV7-2 and TRBJ2-7; TRBD2 matches 7 bases. CDR3 length: 13 residues. Germline CDR1 and CDR2: SGHTA and FQGNSA. V lost 11 bases to trimming and J lost 1 base; unmatched junction nucleotides: 8. Here the CDR3 reads CAARLAASYEQYF. CDR3 nucleotides: TGTGCCGCCCGGCTAGCGGCATCCTACGAGCAGTACTTC.

The J gene is TRBJ1-6, the V gene TRBV11-2; 8 positions match TRBD1. Germline-derived CDR1 and CDR2 are SGHAT and FQNNGV. The CDR3 runs 15 residues. Unmatched junction bases numbered 5, after V lost 4 bases and J lost 6 bases. The CDR3 loop is CASSYFGQGNSPLHF. CDR3 nucleotides: TGTGCCAGCAGCTACTTCGGACAGGGTAATTCACCCCTCCACTTT.

This clone was counted between two and nine times. The rearrangement joins TRBV27 to TRBJ2-7; 14 nucleotides agree with TRBD2. The CDR3 sequence is 16 residues long. V was pared by 6 bases and J by 2 bases, with 6 bases of the junction left unmatched. Germline CDR1 and CDR2: MNHEY and SMNVEV (reference sequence). The CDR3 bases are TGTGCCAGCAGGTGGACTAGCGGGGGGTCACCCTACGAGCAGTACTTC. Protein: CASRWTSGGSPYEQYF.

The table lists this clone with a few counts. The genes are TRBV11-2 and TRBJ1-2; tentative D call: TRBD1 (5 bases). Trimming cost V 5 bases and J 4 bases, with 11 bases left between them. Germline CDR1 and CDR2: SGHAT and FQNNGV. The CDR3 spans 13 residues. CDR3 nucleotides: TGTGCCAGCAGCCCGTCGGGGGGCTATGGCTACACCTTC. Translating gives CASSPSGGYGYTF.

The chain joins TRBV12-5 to TRBJ2-1, with D perhaps TRBD2 (6 bases). CDR1 and CDR2 from the germline V gene are LGHNT and FRNRAP. The CDR3 covers 18 residues. V shed 5 bases and J shed 0 bases, with 20 bases lying between them. This chain's CDR3 is CASGPPGDRPRSYNEQFF. For the CDR3, the DNA is TGTGCTAGTGGTCCGCCGGGGGACCGCCCCCGCTCCTACAATGAGCAGTTCTTC.

In this sample, this clone turned up many times. The chain links TRBV27 to TRBJ2-7; 7 nucleotides align to TRBD2. This CDR3 spans 14 amino acids. Trimming cost V 4 bases and J 6 bases; bases outside gene matches: 9. The germline gives CDR1 MNHEY, CDR2 SMNVEV (reference sequence). The CDR3 region is CASSSWTRTAEQYF. The CDR3 DNA sequence: TGTGCCAGCAGTTCCTGGACTAGGACTGCCGAGCAGTACTTC.

CDR3 sequence reads: CASSLRGFTNEKLFF. The CDR3 DNA sequence: TGTGCCAGCAGCCTAAGGGGGTTTACTAATGAAAAACTGTTTTTT. The chain couples TRBV13 to TRBJ1-4; possible D gene TRBD1, 6 bases. Germline V gene sequence: CDR1 PRHDT, CDR2 FYEKMQ (reference sequence). Trimming removed 5 bases at V and 2 bases at J, with 12 bases between. The CDR3 is 15 residues long.

V usage is TRBV7-6 and J usage is TRBJ1-2; 9 nucleotides line up with TRBD1. The CDR3 spans 16 residues. Germline-derived CDR1 and CDR2 are SGHVS and FNYEAQ. Germline trimming cut 3 bases from V and 3 bases from J; bases unmatched to any gene: 8. In nucleotides, the CDR3 is TGTGCCAGCAGCTTTGGAGCAACAGGGGGCGACTATGGCTACACCTTC. It is translated as CASSFGATGGDYGYTF.

The CDR3 sequence is CASSPSGGSPLHF. The CDR3 DNA reads TGTGCCAGCTCACCCTCGGGAGGATCACCCCTCCACTTT. The chain uses TRBV5-4 and TRBJ1-6; D not certain. V was trimmed by 7 bases and J by 10 bases, leaving 15 bases between them. Germline assignment: CDR1 SGHNT and CDR2 YYREEE (reference sequence). CDR3 length: 13 residues.

V is TRBV2 and J is TRBJ2-1; D remains ambiguous. Germline V lookup: CDR1 SNHLY, CDR2 FYNNEI. The CDR3 contains 15 residues. The V gene lost 3 bases and the J gene lost 5 bases, with 14 bases spanning the gap. DNA of the CDR3: TGTGCCAGCAGTGACTCGAGTTCTCTAAACAATGAGCAGTTCTTC. It encodes CASSDSSSLNNEQFF.